Listed below are T cell receptor beta chains from one sample, sequenced in a study of blood T cell repertoires in COVID-19. Generated by immunoSEQ multiplex PCR, the TCRdb table keeps only in-frame clones and is missing some. The top ten hold approximately 4.1% of the sample, which has fewer than 180,000 clones, 75% to 90% seen once. The specimen was peripheral blood. The receptors shown here come from a woman aged 60-70 years with active or convalescent COVID-19. The CDR3 runs from the conserved cysteine through the conserved F or W. The order of the fields is D gene, J gene, clone size, V gene, CDR3 DNA, CDR3 protein. D genes are given only for firm matches. Expanded clones are given a class, and other clones once, few, many or no size at all.

>TRBD1|TRBJ1-2|NA|TRBV4-3
TGCGCCAGCAGCCAAATAACAGGGGCCCACTATGGCTACACCTTC
CASSQITGAHYGYTF
>TRBD2|TRBJ2-3|NA|TRBV4-1
TGCGCCAGCAGCCAAAGACAGGCCCTAGCGGGGTCTGCTAGCACAGATACGCAGTATTTT
CASSQRQALAGSASTDTQYF
>NA|TRBJ1-4|NA|TRBV5-8
TGTGCCAGCAGCTTTCGGGGGAAGCATGAAAAACTGTTTTTT
CASSFRGKHEKLFF
>TRBD1|TRBJ1-1|NA|TRBV10-3
TGTGCCATCAGGGGGGACAGACTTGAAGCTTTCTTT
CAIRGDRLEAFF
>TRBD1|TRBJ2-7|NA|TRBV7-6
TGTGCCAGCAGCTCCCGGGACAGCTACGAGCAGTACTTC
CASSSRDSYEQYF
>TRBD1|TRBJ1-6|NA|TRBV5-4
TGTGCCAGCAGTTTCACAGGGGACAATTCACCCCTCCACTTT
CASSFTGDNSPLHF
>NA|TRBJ1-1|NA|TRBV11-2
TGTGCCAGCAGCTCGGACTGGAACACTGAAGCTTTCTTT
CASSSDWNTEAFF
>NA|TRBJ2-7|NA|TRBV20-1
TGCAGTGCTCTAACCTCCCCCGAGCAGTACTTC
CSALTSPEQYF
>NA|TRBJ1-4|NA|TRBV18
TGTGCCAGCTCACCCCAACGGGTCTCAACTAATGAAAAACTGTTTTTT
CASSPQRVSTNEKLFF
>TRBD2|TRBJ2-2|NA|TRBV4-1
TGCGCCAGCAGCTCCGGACTAGCGGGGGGAAGAGGCGGGGAGCTGTTTTTT
CASSSGLAGGRGGELFF
>TRBD2|TRBJ2-3|NA|TRBV9
TGTGCCAGCAGCGTAGTTAGCGGGGGTTTCCTTAGCACAGATACGCAGTATTTT
CASSVVSGGFLSTDTQYF
>NA|TRBJ2-3|NA|TRBV7-9
TGTGCCAGCAGCCTCGGGAACCCCTTAGGCACAGATACGCAGTATTTT
CASSLGNPLGTDTQYF
>TRBD2|TRBJ2-3|NA|TRBV5-6
TGTGCCAGCAGCAAGCCTAGCGGGGGAATAGATACGCAGTATTTT
CASSKPSGGIDTQYF
>NA|TRBJ2-5|few|TRBV4-3
TGCGCCAGCAGCCAAAGCCTAGCGATGGAGACCCAGTACTTC
CASSQSLAMETQYF
>NA|TRBJ1-2|NA|TRBV4-1
TGCGCCAGCAGCCAGGAGGGACTGATCTACTATGGCTACACCTTC
CASSQEGLIYYGYTF
>TRBD1|TRBJ2-7|few|TRBV7-9
TGTGCCAGCAGCTCCCCAACCGGGACAGTCTACGAGCAGTACTTC
CASSSPTGTVYEQYF
>TRBD1|TRBJ2-4|NA|TRBV7-2
TGTGCCAGCAGCTCGGCCGGTCAGGGGGCCGGGTCCAAAAACATTCAGTACTTC
CASSSAGQGAGSKNIQYF
>NA|TRBJ2-3|NA|TRBV5-1
TGCGCCAGCAGTCATGGAGGTCGGGCAGATACGCAGTATTTT
CASSHGGRADTQYF
>NA|TRBJ1-5|medium-sized|TRBV6-2/TRBV6-3
TGTGCCAGCAGCCTTAGCGGTGAGGGCCAGCCCCAGCATTTT
CASSLSGEGQPQHF
>TRBD2|TRBJ2-3|few|TRBV7-2
TGTGCCAGCAGCTTGACTAGCGGGTCCGGTGCAGATACGCAGTATTTT
CASSLTSGSGADTQYF
>TRBD1|TRBJ1-1|NA|TRBV5-5
TGTGCCAGCAGCTTGGAGGACAGGGGTATTGAAGCTTTCTTT
CASSLEDRGIEAFF
>NA|TRBJ1-6|NA|TRBV9
TGTGCCAGCAGCGTGGGGGACTTTTTGGGTTCACCCCTCCACTTT
CASSVGDFLGSPLHF
>NA|TRBJ2-2|NA|TRBV7-8
TGTGCCAGCAGCTCCTATATACTAGCTACCGGGGAGCTGTTTTTT
CASSSYILATGELFF
>NA|TRBJ1-4|once|TRBV29-1
TGCAGCGTTTCAGGGGCTGAAAAACTGTTTTTT
CSVSGAEKLFF
>NA|TRBJ2-7|NA|TRBV5-1
TGCGCCAGCAGCTTGGAGTTGCGGGGGCCACTCTACGAGCAGTACTTC
CASSLELRGPLYEQYF
>TRBD1|TRBJ1-2|NA|TRBV5-4
TGTGCCAGCAGCCTCCGGGACAGGGGGCGAATTAACTATGGCTACACCTTC
CASSLRDRGRINYGYTF
>TRBD1|TRBJ1-2|NA|TRBV7-9
TGTGCCAGCAGCTTCGGACAGGGGGACTATGGCTACACCTTC
CASSFGQGDYGYTF
>TRBD1|TRBJ1-2|NA|TRBV5-6
TGTGCCAGCAGCGGAATGGGACAGGGGCAAGGGGGCTACACCTTC
CASSGMGQGQGGYTF
>NA|TRBJ2-3|NA|TRBV7-8
TGTGCCAGCAGCTTAGCTCGGTGGGGAGGCACAGATACGCAGTATTTT
CASSLARWGGTDTQYF
>NA|TRBJ2-5|NA|TRBV21-1
TGTGCCAGCAGCACCGACAGGGGAAGAGTTGCCCAGTACTTC
CASSTDRGRVAQYF
>NA|TRBJ2-5|NA|TRBV7-2
TGTGCCAGCAGCCCACAGGGTCCGGAGACCCAGTACTTC
CASSPQGPETQYF
>NA|TRBJ1-6|NA|TRBV19
TGTGCCAGTAAAGCCCCGGGCTCCTATAATTCACCCCTCCACTTT
CASKAPGSYNSPLHF
>TRBD1|TRBJ1-1|few|TRBV6-5
TGTGCCAGCAACGCTTACGACAGGGCCAACACTGAAGCTTTCTTT
CASNAYDRANTEAFF
>NA|TRBJ1-2|NA|TRBV6-6
TGTGCCAGCAGTTACGTTCAATTAGGCAGGGGTAATGGCTACACCTTC
CASSYVQLGRGNGYTF
>NA|TRBJ2-1|NA|TRBV5-5
TGTGCCAGCAGCCCACTCACAGGGTACAATGAGCAGTTCTTC
CASSPLTGYNEQFF
>TRBD1|TRBJ2-4|few|TRBV19
TGTGCCAGTAGCCCGACAGGGGGCAAAAACATTCAGTACTTC
CASSPTGGKNIQYF
>NA|TRBJ2-7|NA|TRBV19
TGTGCCAGTAGTCCGGGACCTAGCGAGTACGAGCAGTACTTC
CASSPGPSEYEQYF
>NA|TRBJ2-3|NA|TRBV5-6
TGTGCCAGCAGCGGGGCCCCCAGGGATACGCAGTATTTT
CASSGAPRDTQYF
>TRBD1|TRBJ2-7|NA|TRBV5-5
TGTGCCAGCAGCTCCGGGACAGCCACCGCCGAGCAGTACTTC
CASSSGTATAEQYF
>TRBD1|TRBJ2-2|NA|TRBV7-8
TGTGCCAGCAGTTCTTTAGGGCAGGGGGCCGGGGAGCTGTTTTTT
CASSSLGQGAGELFF
>TRBD1|TRBJ1-1|NA|TRBV11-2
TGTGCCAGCAGTACTAGGGGGCTGGACACTGAAGCTTTCTTT
CASSTRGLDTEAFF
>TRBD2|TRBJ2-3|NA|TRBV5-1
TGCGCCAGCAGGACTAGCGGGGACACAGATACGCAGTATTTT
CASRTSGDTDTQYF
>TRBD2|TRBJ2-1|NA|TRBV4-3
TGCGCCAGCAGCCAAGCCCTAGCGGGGGGGCCCAATGAGCAGTTCTTC
CASSQALAGGPNEQFF
>TRBD1|TRBJ1-1|NA|TRBV19
TGTGCCAGTAGCCGGACAGGGGGCGGAACTGAAGCTTTCTTT
CASSRTGGGTEAFF
>TRBD1|TRBJ1-1|NA|TRBV18
TGTGCCAGCTCACCATTGGACAGGGGGAGGACTGAAGCTTTCTTT
CASSPLDRGRTEAFF
>NA|TRBJ1-5|few|TRBV11-2
TGTGCCAGCAGCTTATCCAGGAATCAGCCCCAGCATTTT
CASSLSRNQPQHF
>NA|TRBJ2-7|NA|TRBV10-1
TGCGCCAGCAGCTCGGGACAATCCTACGAGCAGTACTTC
CASSSGQSYEQYF
>TRBD1|TRBJ2-6|NA|TRBV4-3
TGCGCCAGCAGCCAAGACCGGCGGGACAGGGACTCTGGGGCCAACGTCCTGACTTTC
CASSQDRRDRDSGANVLTF
>TRBD2|TRBJ2-7|once|TRBV6-5
TGTGCCAGCAGAGCCCCGGGGCGGGGGGCCTACGAGCAGTACTTC
CASRAPGRGAYEQYF
>NA|TRBJ2-1|NA|TRBV2
TGTGCCAGCGGTAGACAGCTCTCCTACAATGAGCAGTTCTTC
CASGRQLSYNEQFF
>TRBD1|TRBJ1-2|few|TRBV2
TGTGCCAGCGGCGGACAGGGAAGCTACACCTTC
CASGGQGSYTF
>TRBD1|TRBJ2-6|NA|TRBV5-4
TGTGCCAGCAGCTTGTTTGTTCGGGACAGCCTTTATTCTGGGGCCAACGTCCTGACTTTC
CASSLFVRDSLYSGANVLTF